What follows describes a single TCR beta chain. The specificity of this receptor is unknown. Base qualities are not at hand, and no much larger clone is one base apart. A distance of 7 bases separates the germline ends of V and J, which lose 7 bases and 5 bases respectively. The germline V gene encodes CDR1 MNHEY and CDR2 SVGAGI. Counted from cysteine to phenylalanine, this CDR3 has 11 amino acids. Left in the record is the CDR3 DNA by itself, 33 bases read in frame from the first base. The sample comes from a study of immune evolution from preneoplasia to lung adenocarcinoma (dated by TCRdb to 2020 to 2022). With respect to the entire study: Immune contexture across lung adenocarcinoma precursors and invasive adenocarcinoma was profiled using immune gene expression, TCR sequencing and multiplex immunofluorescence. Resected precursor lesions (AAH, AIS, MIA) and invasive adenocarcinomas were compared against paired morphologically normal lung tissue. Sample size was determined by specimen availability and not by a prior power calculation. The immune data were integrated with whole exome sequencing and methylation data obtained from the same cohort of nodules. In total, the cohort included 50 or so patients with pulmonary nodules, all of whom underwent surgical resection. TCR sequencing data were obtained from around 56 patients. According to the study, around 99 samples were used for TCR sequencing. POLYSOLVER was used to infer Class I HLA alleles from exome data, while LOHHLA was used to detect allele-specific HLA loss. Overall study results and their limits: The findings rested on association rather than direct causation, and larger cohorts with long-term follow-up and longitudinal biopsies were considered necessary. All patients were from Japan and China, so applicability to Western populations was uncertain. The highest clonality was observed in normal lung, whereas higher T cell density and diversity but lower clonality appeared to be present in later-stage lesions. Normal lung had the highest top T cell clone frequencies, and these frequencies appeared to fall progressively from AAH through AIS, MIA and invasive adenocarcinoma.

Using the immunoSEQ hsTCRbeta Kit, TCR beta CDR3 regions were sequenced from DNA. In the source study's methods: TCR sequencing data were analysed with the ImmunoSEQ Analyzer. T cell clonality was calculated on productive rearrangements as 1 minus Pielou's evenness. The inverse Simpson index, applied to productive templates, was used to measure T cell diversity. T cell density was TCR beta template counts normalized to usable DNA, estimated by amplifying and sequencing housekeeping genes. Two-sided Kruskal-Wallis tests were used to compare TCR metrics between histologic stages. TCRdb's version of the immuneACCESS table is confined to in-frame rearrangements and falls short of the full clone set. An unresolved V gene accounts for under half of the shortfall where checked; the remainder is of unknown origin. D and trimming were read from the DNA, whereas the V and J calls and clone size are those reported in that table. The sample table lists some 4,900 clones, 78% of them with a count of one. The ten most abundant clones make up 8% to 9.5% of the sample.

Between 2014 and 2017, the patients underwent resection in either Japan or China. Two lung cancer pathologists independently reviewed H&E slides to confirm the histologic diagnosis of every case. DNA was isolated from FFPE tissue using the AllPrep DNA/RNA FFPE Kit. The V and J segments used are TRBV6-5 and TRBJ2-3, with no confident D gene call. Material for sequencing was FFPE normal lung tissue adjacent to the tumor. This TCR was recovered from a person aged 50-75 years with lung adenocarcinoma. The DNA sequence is TGTGCCAGCACCTACGGAGATACGCAGTATTTT. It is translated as CASTYGDTQYF.